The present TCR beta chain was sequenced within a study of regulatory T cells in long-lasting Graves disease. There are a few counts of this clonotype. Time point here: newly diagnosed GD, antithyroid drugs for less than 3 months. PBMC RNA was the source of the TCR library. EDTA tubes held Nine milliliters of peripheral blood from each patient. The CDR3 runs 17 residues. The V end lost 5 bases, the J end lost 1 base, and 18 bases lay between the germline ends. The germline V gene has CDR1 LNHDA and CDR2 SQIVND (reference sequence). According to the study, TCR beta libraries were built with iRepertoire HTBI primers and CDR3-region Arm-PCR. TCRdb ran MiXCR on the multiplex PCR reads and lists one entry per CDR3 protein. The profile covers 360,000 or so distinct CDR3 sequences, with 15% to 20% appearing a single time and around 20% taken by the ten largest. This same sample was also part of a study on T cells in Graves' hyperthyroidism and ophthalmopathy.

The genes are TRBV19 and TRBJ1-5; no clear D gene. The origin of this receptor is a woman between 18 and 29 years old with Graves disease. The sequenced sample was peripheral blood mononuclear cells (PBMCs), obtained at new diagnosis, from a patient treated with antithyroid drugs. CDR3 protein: CASSPSVGSISNQPQHF. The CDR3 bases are TGTGCCAGTAGTCCCTCGGTGGGCTCTATAAGCAATCAGCCCCAGCATTTT.